This TCR beta chain was recovered during a study of T cell changes during pregnancy in multiple sclerosis. Produced via immunoSEQ multiplex PCR; TCRdb's table is partial and in-frame only. The data show about 80,000 clones, with about 95% seen just once and 2% to 3% held by the top ten. This CDR3 has 15 residues. Germline CDR1 is LNHDA and CDR2 is SQIVND (reference sequence). V gave up 2 bases and J gave up 4 bases, with 12 bases separating them. Sequenced material: peripheral blood, taken in the third trimester of pregnancy. The clonotype comes from a female donor with multiple sclerosis, enrolled in a pregnancy study. The chain links TRBV19 to TRBJ2-1; a weak D match, TRBD1 (5 bases). The chain's CDR3 is CASSIREGAYNEQFF. DNA of the CDR3: TGTGCCAGTAGTATAAGGGAAGGGGCATACAATGAGCAGTTCTTC.